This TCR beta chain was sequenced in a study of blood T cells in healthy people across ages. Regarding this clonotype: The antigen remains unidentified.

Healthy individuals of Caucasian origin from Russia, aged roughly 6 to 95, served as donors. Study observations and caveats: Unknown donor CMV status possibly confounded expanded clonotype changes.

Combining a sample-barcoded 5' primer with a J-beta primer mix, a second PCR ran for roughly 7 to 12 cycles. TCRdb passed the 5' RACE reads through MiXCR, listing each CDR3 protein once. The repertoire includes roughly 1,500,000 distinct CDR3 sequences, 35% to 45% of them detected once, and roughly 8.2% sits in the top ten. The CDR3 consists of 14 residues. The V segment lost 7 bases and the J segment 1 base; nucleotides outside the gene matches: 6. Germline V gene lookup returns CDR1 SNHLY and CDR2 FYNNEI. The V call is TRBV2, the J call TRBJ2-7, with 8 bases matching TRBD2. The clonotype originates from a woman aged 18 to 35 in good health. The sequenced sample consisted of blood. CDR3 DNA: TGTGCCAGCATGCAGCGGGAGACATCCTACGAGCAGTACTTC. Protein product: CASMQRETSYEQYF.